These T cell receptor beta chains were read from a single sample in a study of regulatory T cells in long-lasting Graves disease. MiXCR, applied by TCRdb to the multiplex PCR reads, yields one record per CDR3 protein. Among 450,000 or so distinct CDR3 sequences listed, more than 20% were seen once. This specimen was peripheral blood mononuclear cells (PBMCs), taken when the disease was refractory, from a patient treated with antithyroid drugs. The receptors originated from a female donor with Graves disease. Both conserved end residues are trimmed from each CDR3. Each record gives: clone size, V gene, CDR3 protein. Size values are once, few and many counts, or a class for expanded clones, and some rows have none.

many TRBV14 ASSQGWGRDETQY
few TRBV18 ASSPPPGTEAF
many TRBV11-2 ASSPTDYYGYT
NA TRBV6-1 ASTRQGDGYGYT
NA TRBV28 ASSLDTGSQHTQY
NA TRBV5-8 ASSGGGGTQY
many TRBV30 AWATGRDQPQH
many TRBV11-2 ASSLLTSAMDEQF
many TRBV28 ASSSTSRTVREFEQY
few TRBV9 ASSVRGTGVNEKLF
few TRBV19 ASSIRGARETQY
many TRBV10-3 AISAGDTEAF
many TRBV28 ASSPRGRGYSPLH
NA TRBV27 ASSYGLRGGTQY
many TRBV18 ASSTDGKETQY
once TRBV7-6 ASSPGVYSYEQY
many TRBV28 ATKGQGGYQPQH
few TRBV28 ASRTPGGGQETQY
NA TRBV28 ASSLGLATSSYNEQF
many TRBV28 ASREWVVGTEAF
few TRBV7-9 ASSLGRQAVRDGYT
NA TRBV27 ASSLFSYNEQF
NA TRBV2 ASSEGGQGGLYGYT
many TRBV12-3/TRBV12-4 ASTPISGARETQY
NA TRBV29-1 SAKGQGDTEAF
many TRBV18 ASSPAMLNTEAF
few TRBV6-2/TRBV6-3 ASSYSGVGEKLF
many TRBV12-3/TRBV12-4 ASRPGTSFAGELF
NA TRBV4-1 ASSGGRNYGYT
NA TRBV29-1 SVTDREEAF
NA TRBV5-1 ASSFRQGDNEQY
many TRBV19 ASRPRGAPRKETQY